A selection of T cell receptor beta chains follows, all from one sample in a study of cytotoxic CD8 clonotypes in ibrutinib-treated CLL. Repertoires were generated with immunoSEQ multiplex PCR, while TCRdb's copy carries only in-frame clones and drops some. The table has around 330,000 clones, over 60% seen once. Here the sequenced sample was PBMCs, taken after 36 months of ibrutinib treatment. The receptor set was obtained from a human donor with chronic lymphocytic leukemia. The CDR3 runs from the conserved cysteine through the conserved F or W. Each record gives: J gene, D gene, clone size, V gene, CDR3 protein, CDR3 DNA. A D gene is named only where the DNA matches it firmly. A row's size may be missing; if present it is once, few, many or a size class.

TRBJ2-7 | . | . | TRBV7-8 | CASSLKNGDRYEQYF | TGTGCCAGCAGCTTAAAAAATGGGGACCGCTACGAGCAGTACTTC
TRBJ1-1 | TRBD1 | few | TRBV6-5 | CASNRGGTEAFF | TGTGCCAGCAACAGGGGGGGGACTGAAGCTTTCTTT
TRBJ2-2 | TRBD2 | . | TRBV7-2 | CASSSSGGHTGELFF | TGTGCCAGCAGCTCAAGCGGGGGGCACACCGGGGAGCTGTTTTTT
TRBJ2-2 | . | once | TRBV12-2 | CASRLVLAGGRELFF | TGTGCAAGTCGCTTAGTACTAGCGGGGGGTCGGGAGCTGTTTTTT
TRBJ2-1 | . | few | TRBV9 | CASSKDRNYNEQFF | TGTGCCAGCAGCAAAGACAGGAACTACAATGAGCAGTTCTTC
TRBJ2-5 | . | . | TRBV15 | CATSRRLQETQYF | TGTGCCACCAGCAGACGCCTACAAGAGACCCAGTACTTC
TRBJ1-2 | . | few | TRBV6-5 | CASSPGNYGYTF | TGTGCCAGCAGCCCCGGAAACTATGGCTACACCTTC
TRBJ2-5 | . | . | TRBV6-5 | CASSDYRDRETQYF | TGTGCCAGCAGCGATTACAGGGATAGGGAGACCCAGTACTTC
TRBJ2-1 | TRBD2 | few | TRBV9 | CASSGSGRPLNEQFF | TGTGCCAGCAGCGGTAGCGGGAGACCTCTCAATGAGCAGTTCTTC
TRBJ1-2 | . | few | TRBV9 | CASSVSNRVTYGYTF | TGTGCCAGCAGCGTATCGAACAGGGTGACCTATGGCTACACCTTC
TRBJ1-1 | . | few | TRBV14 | CASSHWENTEAFF | TGTGCCAGCAGCCACTGGGAGAACACTGAAGCTTTCTTT
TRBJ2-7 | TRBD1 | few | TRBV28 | CASSSRGQGVGYEQYF | TGTGCCAGCAGTTCTCGCGGACAGGGGGTAGGCTACGAGCAGTACTTC
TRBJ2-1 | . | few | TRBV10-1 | CASSEGHYYYNEQFF | TGCGCCAGCAGTGAGGGGCACTACTACTACAATGAGCAGTTCTTC
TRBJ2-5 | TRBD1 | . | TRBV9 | CASSGQGAQQETQYF | TGTGCCAGCAGCGGACAGGGGGCCCAGCAAGAGACCCAGTACTTC
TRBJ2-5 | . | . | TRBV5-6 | CASSLGATEETQYF | TGTGCCAGCAGCTTGGGTGCGACAGAAGAGACCCAGTACTTC
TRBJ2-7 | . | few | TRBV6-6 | CASSYNYRIYEQYF | TGTGCCAGCAGTTATAATTACAGGATCTACGAGCAGTACTTC
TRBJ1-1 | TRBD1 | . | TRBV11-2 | CASSRPGQGDTEAFF | TGTGCCAGCAGCCGCCCGGGACAGGGTGACACTGAAGCTTTCTTT
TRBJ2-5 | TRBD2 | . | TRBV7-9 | CASSLGLAEGETQYF | TGTGCCAGCAGCTTAGGCCTAGCGGAGGGAGAGACCCAGTACTTC
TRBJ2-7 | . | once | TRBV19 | CASSMASSYEQYF | TGTGCCAGTAGTATGGCTAGTTCCTACGAGCAGTACTTC
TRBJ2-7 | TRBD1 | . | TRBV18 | CASSLSQQGALGQYF | TGTGCCAGCTCACTCTCCCAACAGGGGGCTTTGGGGCAGTACTTC
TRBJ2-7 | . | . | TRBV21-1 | CASSKVWTSGSDRNYEQYF | TGTGCCAGCAGCAAAGTCTGGACTAGCGGGAGTGACCGAAACTACGAGCAGTACTTC
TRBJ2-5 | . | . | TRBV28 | CASSLSGTQETQYF | TGTGCCAGCAGTTTAAGTGGGACCCAAGAGACCCAGTACTTC
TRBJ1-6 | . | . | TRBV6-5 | CASRPDGYNSPLHF | TGTGCCAGCAGACCTGACGGATATAATTCACCCCTCCACTTT
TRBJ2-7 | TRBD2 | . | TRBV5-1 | CASSSGLAGPAGYEQYF | TGCGCCAGCAGCTCGGGACTAGCGGGGCCGGCTGGGTACGAGCAGTACTTC
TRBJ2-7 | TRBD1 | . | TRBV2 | CASCSPGQRHEQYF | TGTGCCAGCTGCAGTCCGGGACAGAGACACGAGCAGTACTTC
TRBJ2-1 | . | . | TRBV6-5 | CASRPPGLIGQFF | TGTGCCAGCAGACCACCGGGACTTATAGGGCAGTTCTTC